The rows below give T cell receptor beta chains drawn from one sample of a study of T-cell reconstitution after alpha-beta-depleted transplantation in children. TCRdb reprocessed the PCR reads with MiXCR, giving one entry per CDR3 protein. The sample includes nearly 400,000 distinct CDR3 sequences, about 20% seen only once; the top ten take around 4%. Here the sequenced sample was PBMCs from the stem cell graft donor, taken from the stem cell graft. Receptors were obtained from a human donor who donated a stem cell graft to a child with acute myeloid leukemia. Both conserved end residues are part of each CDR3. Rows may omit the clone size; those that give it use once, few, many or a size class.

v_call clone_size cdr3_aa
TRBV28 - CASSLSLGAGVKDEQFF
TRBV20-1 many CSARASYNEQFF
TRBV27 few CASSLRGPGGNQPQHF
TRBV20-1 - CSARRESSYNEQFF
TRBV5-1 many CASSPPNGQGEQYF
TRBV7-6 few CASSLGLAGGLTDTQYF
TRBV4-2 - CASSQETGWSYEQYF
TRBV25-1 many CASSNVGYEQYF
TRBV28 - CASSLDLSYNEQFF
TRBV24-1 few CATSDPGAYEQYF
TRBV28 - CASSLGRRGREQYF
TRBV27 - CASWDRTVYNEQFF
TRBV6-5 - CASSYSHAGQETQYF
TRBV15 few CATSRDFATYEQYF
TRBV5-1 few CASSLDPNTEAFF
TRBV12-3/TRBV12-4 - CASSPLDWGTEAFF
TRBV24-1 - CATSDRPGTGSLSGANVLTF
TRBV13 - CASSRGRGHEQYF
TRBV7-2 - CASSPTFGTSTDTQYF
TRBV19 - CASSWTGTNAYNEQFF
TRBV11-2 many CASSSQQGARSPLHF
TRBV25-1 - CASSLEVLAGVLPYEQYF
TRBV12-3/TRBV12-4 few CASSATGFTGELFF
TRBV25-1 many CASSEPGQGTYEQYF
TRBV5-6 many CASRPYSQRTGELFF
TRBV12-3/TRBV12-4 - CASSFTAAPHLNTGELFF
TRBV5-1 - CASSLAVGTNEQFF
TRBV27 - CASSLYINQPQHF
TRBV28 - CASTPIAGTGELFF
TRBV11-2 few CASSLASGQLYGYTF
TRBV9 few CASSVRRDFYNEQFF
TRBV5-5 many CASSLLTGAQETQYF
TRBV4-1 many CASSPGNEQFF
TRBV28 few CASGTSSGSWNEQYF
TRBV20-1 few CSARHRDRAYNEQFF
TRBV7-3 - CASSLIGQGPAEQFF
TRBV29-1 - CSLKRTLAYEQYF
TRBV9 - CASSVTPSGGALTGELFF
TRBV5-1 few CASSLSFGGPTEAFF
TRBV12-3/TRBV12-4 many CASSQGDYGYTF
TRBV20-1 - CSAPASGKSYEQYF
TRBV27 - CASSLRGASQPQHF
TRBV4-3 - CASSQDLVEWTGELFF
TRBV10-2 many CASSGDRAMEGETQYF
TRBV14 - CASSQAIPGFGYEQYF
TRBV2 - CASREGRLAGVGETQYF
TRBV10-3 - CAIRGGLGVADTQYF
TRBV20-1 many CSASLGGTDYEQYF
TRBV20-1 many CSARDHGYEQYF
TRBV29-1 many CSVEVVDSYEQYF
TRBV6-1 - CASSVDRYYEQYF
TRBV10-2 few CASSNQPGEAYNEQFF
TRBV12-3/TRBV12-4 few CATSKGLVLGGELFF
TRBV6-5 few CASSYSSRGVTEAFF
TRBV12-3/TRBV12-4 few CASSAFQILTDTQYF